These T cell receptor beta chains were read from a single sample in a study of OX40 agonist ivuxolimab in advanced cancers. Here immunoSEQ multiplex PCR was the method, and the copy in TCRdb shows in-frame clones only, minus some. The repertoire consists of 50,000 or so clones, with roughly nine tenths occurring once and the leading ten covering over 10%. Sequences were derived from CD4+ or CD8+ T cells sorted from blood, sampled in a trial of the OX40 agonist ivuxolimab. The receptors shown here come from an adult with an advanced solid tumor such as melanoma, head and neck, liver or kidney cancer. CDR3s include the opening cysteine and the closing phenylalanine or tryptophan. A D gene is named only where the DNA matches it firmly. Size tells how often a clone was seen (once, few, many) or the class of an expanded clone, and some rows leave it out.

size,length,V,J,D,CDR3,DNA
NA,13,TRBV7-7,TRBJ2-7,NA,CASSLDFGAGQYF,TGTGCTAGCAGCTTAGATTTTGGGGCAGGGCAGTACTTC
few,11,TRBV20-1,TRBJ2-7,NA,CSARRWEEQYF,TGCAGTGCTAGGCGGTGGGAGGAGCAGTACTTC
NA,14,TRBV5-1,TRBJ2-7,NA,CASSLYPGVYEQYF,TGCGCCAGCAGCTTGTATCCGGGAGTCTACGAGCAGTACTTC
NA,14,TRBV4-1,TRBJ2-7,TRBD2,CASSQSGRPYEQYF,TGCGCCAGCAGCCAAAGCGGGAGGCCCTACGAGCAGTACTTC
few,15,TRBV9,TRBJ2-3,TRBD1,CASSAGTGSTDTQYF,TGTGCCAGCAGCGCCGGGACAGGGAGCACAGATACGCAGTATTTT
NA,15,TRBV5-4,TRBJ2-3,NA,CASSSGLVRRDTQYF,TGTGCCAGCAGCTCAGGGTTAGTTAGGAGGGATACGCAGTATTTT
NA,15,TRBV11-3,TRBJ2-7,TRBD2,CASSAPLSGRAVQYF,TGTGCCAGCAGCGCCCCCCTAAGCGGGAGGGCGGTGCAGTACTTC
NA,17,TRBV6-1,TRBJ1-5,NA,CASRERFPGIGNQPQHF,TGTGCCAGCAGGGAAAGGTTTCCGGGTATCGGCAATCAGCCCCAGCATTTT
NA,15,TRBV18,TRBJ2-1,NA,CASSRFPTLFNEQFF,TGTGCCAGCTCACGCTTCCCGACTCTTTTCAATGAGCAGTTCTTC
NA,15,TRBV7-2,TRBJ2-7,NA,CASSFAGRLGNEQYF,TGTGCCAGCAGCTTCGCCGGGCGGCTGGGGAACGAGCAGTACTTC
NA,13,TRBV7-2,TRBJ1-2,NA,CASSHGTVGGYTF,TGTGCCAGCAGCCATGGGACTGTGGGGGGCTACACCTTC
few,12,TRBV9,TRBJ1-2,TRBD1,CASSPRGQPIVF,TGTGCCAGCAGCCCCAGGGGACAGCCTATCGTCTTC
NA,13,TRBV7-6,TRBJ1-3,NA,CASSLTEGNTIYF,TGTGCCAGCAGCTTGACTGAAGGAAACACCATATATTTT
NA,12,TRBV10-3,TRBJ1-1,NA,CAIRESEREAFF,TGTGCCATCAGGGAGTCGGAACGTGAAGCTTTCTTT
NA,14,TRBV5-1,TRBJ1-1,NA,CASRQQEGGTEAFF,TGCGCCAGCAGACAACAAGAGGGTGGTACTGAAGCTTTCTTT